Listed below are T cell receptor beta chains from one sample, sequenced in a study of cytomegalovirus exposure and HLA in healthy donors. Clones were sequenced by immunoSEQ multiplex PCR, and TCRdb holds only the in-frame ones, with some missing. The data hold about 250,000 clones, with about 88% observed a single time. The source material was PBMCs. These receptors originate from a man between 18 and 29 years old in good health and CMV-seropositive. Each CDR3 is given with its conserved first and last residue.

V: TRBV6-1; J: TRBJ1-2; CDR3: CASSEDRVRYGYTF
V: TRBV5-1; J: TRBJ2-7; CDR3: CASSLAGVDEQYF
V: TRBV18; J: TRBJ1-2; CDR3: CASSTDRNYGYTF
V: TRBV2; J: TRBJ1-1; CDR3: CASSGWDRVNTEAFF
V: TRBV9; J: TRBJ2-7; CDR3: CASSVGYEQYF
V: TRBV4-2; J: TRBJ2-3; CDR3: CASSHPRGRTDTQYF
V: TRBV30; J: TRBJ2-7; CDR3: CAWSPQGPYEQYF
V: TRBV2; J: TRBJ1-5; CDR3: CASGNGLLSNQPQHF
V: TRBV28; J: TRBJ1-5; CDR3: CASRATGSGQPQHF
V: TRBV9; J: TRBJ2-2; CDR3: CASSVVGTGSVGELFF
V: TRBV6-5; J: TRBJ2-7; CDR3: CASRRLAGGYEQYF
V: TRBV5-1; J: TRBJ2-1; CDR3: CASSLARDSKYNEQFF
V: TRBV28; J: TRBJ2-7; CDR3: CASSLKLVTEQYF
V: TRBV9; J: TRBJ2-3; CDR3: CASSRGTSEMTDTQYF
V: TRBV2; J: TRBJ2-7; CDR3: CASRPPPGTGLYEQYF
V: TRBV11-2; J: TRBJ2-1; CDR3: CASSPPPGLAGYNEQFF
V: TRBV27; J: TRBJ2-3; CDR3: CASSKWTRLDTDTQYF
V: TRBV15; J: TRBJ2-3; CDR3: CATSRDSTFGDTQYF
V: TRBV20-1; J: TRBJ1-1; CDR3: CSASEGTEAFF
V: TRBV30; J: TRBJ1-4; CDR3: CACDRGGEKLFF
V: TRBV5-6; J: TRBJ2-7; CDR3: CASSLVDRGDSYEQYF
V: TRBV5-4; J: TRBJ2-7; CDR3: CASSSPEVREQYF
V: TRBV30; J: TRBJ2-1; CDR3: CAWRVLHNEQFF
V: TRBV19; J: TRBJ2-1; CDR3: CASGSRREVGEQFF
V: TRBV5-8; J: TRBJ1-4; CDR3: CASSPFATNEKLFF
V: TRBV7-3; J: TRBJ2-3; CDR3: CASSLTNGAGGAQGKQYF
V: TRBV7-2; J: TRBJ2-3; CDR3: CASSLEGASLLIDTQYF
V: TRBV7-2; J: TRBJ1-2; CDR3: CASSLTRQENYGYTF
V: TRBV7-6; J: TRBJ2-3; CDR3: CASSLARLAGYTDTQYF
V: TRBV14; J: TRBJ1-2; CDR3: CASSQGYRGYTF
V: TRBV19; J: TRBJ2-4; CDR3: CASSPGRPFSYNIQYF
V: TRBV2; J: TRBJ1-1; CDR3: CASSKTGYTEAFF
V: TRBV2; J: TRBJ2-7; CDR3: CASSEFTGVNEQYF
V: TRBV29-1; J: TRBJ2-7; CDR3: CSVEVDSNYEQYF
V: TRBV30; J: TRBJ2-1; CDR3: CAWRGGSSYNEQFF
V: TRBV7-6; J: TRBJ2-3; CDR3: CASSLVSADTQYF
V: TRBV9; J: TRBJ1-1; CDR3: CASSGTGGTEAFF
V: TRBV5-4; J: TRBJ2-5; CDR3: CASSLEGETQYF
V: TRBV28; J: TRBJ1-5; CDR3: CASSSGTGVQPQHF
V: TRBV27; J: TRBJ1-1; CDR3: CASSLLLGGRTEAFF
V: TRBV27; J: TRBJ2-1; CDR3: CASSPRVSARQFF
V: TRBV7-8; J: TRBJ1-4; CDR3: CASSFFDRDEKLFF
V: TRBV9; J: TRBJ2-3; CDR3: CASSVADTQYF
V: TRBV6-1; J: TRBJ2-7; CDR3: CDNTGKYEQYF
V: TRBV18; J: TRBJ1-4; CDR3: CASSPPNRGRNEKLFF
V: TRBV14; J: TRBJ1-4; CDR3: CASSQVFSPPVGEKLFF
V: TRBV7-2; J: TRBJ1-2; CDR3: CASSARTGGAGYGYTF
V: TRBV30; J: TRBJ2-1; CDR3: CAWKRGTPFNEQFF
V: TRBV6-1; J: TRBJ2-5; CDR3: CASDALGKTQYF
V: TRBV5-4; J: TRBJ2-5; CDR3: CASSLDGMETQYF
V: TRBV9; J: TRBJ2-7; CDR3: CASSVDGGQGTEQYF